The entry below describes one T cell receptor beta chain. This clone was found a few times. This clone's antigen is unknown. No per-base quality is available; no much larger clone lies one base away. Unmatched junction bases come to 4, with V trimmed by 2 bases and J by 4 bases. As encoded in the germline V gene, CDR1 is MNHNS while CDR2 is SASEGT. From the cysteine up to the phenylalanine, the CDR3 has a length of 15 residues. Just the 45-base CDR3 DNA is kept, in frame starting at base 1. The library was prepared using the immunoSEQ multiplex PCR assay. For the multiplex PCR, a mixture combining 60 forward primers for TCR Vbeta segments and 13 reverse primers for TCR Jbeta segments was used. Amplification of the CDR3 region of rearranged TCR beta genes was performed with a multiplex PCR assay on genomic DNA. The amplified TCR beta libraries were sequenced on the Illumina HiSeq System as 87-base-pair reads. On the study's bioinformatics: In a later analysis, approximately 74 million unique TCR beta chains were counted across the approximately 640 repertoires, and roughly 10 million of these chains were shared by at least two donors. To remove PCR and sequencing errors, raw reads were error-corrected and collapsed into unique sequences using a nearest-neighbor algorithm that merged closely related sequences. CDR3 sequences were aligned to IMGT reference sequences to assign V, D and J gene segments. Each retained sequence needed at least a six-nucleotide match to both a V gene segment and a J gene segment. A rearrangement was called productive if the CDR3 had no stop codons and remained in frame with V and J, and every other rearrangement was called non-productive. Following IMGT convention, CDR3 was defined as the stretch from the second conserved V-encoded cysteine up to the conserved J-encoded phenylalanine. The earlier analysis of approximately 500 of the donors excluded sequences that lacked an unambiguous match to a single V gene segment. An earlier analysis of fewer than 750 of the donors classified V segments as functional when productive rearrangements were above 56.7% and as segregating when the standard deviation between donors was above 5%. A statistical classification framework was built for diagnosing cytomegalovirus status from the catalog of TCR beta chain sequences. In a later analysis, V and J genes were assigned by comparing TCR nucleotide sequences against IMGT/GENE-DB human TR gene sequences. In a later analysis, CDR3 sequences and most-parsimonious VDJ recombination scenarios were assigned using the TCRdist pipeline. In a later analysis, every TCR beta chain was defined by the combination of its CDR3 amino acid sequence and its V-gene family, and reads without a unique V-gene family were dropped. A later analysis removed roughly 590 highly shared, low-generation-probability nucleotide sequences to deal with suspected cross-contamination and a sequencing artifact. For each public chain, a later analysis derived a clonal expansion index from normalized ranks of inferred template counts within each repertoire. Generation probabilities in a later analysis came from a VDJ recombination model fitted to out-of-frame rearrangements, and those results were checked against IGoR. In a later analysis, TCR-TCR, TCR-HLA and TCR-CMV co-occurrence was scored with hypergeometric tests, and a repertoire-size bias correction was applied to TCR pairs. False discovery rates were estimated in a later analysis by permuting HLA or CMV assignments 20 times. A later analysis grouped co-occurring TCRs with DBSCAN, adding TCRdist sequence similarity when clustering within HLA-allele-positive subsets. Co-occurrence clustering excluded repertoires with fewer than 30,000 or more than 120,000 public chains, plus five with anomalous nucleotide sharing. The table comes from immuneACCESS by way of TCRdb, which keeps in-frame sequences with V and J called. Part of the clones is missing from these tables; in studies checked, under half for an unresolved V gene and the rest for unknown reasons. V, J and clone size are those of that table, while D and trimming were read from the DNA. Recorded for this sample are 95,000 to 150,000 clones; 80% of them occurred a single time. The leading ten clones occupy approximately 10% of the sample.

This entry comes from a study of cytomegalovirus exposure and HLA in healthy donors (dated by TCRdb to 2017 to 2019). The study in broad terms: An earlier analysis of roughly 570 of the donors reported over 250 Gb of sequence data and 90 million to 120 million unique TCR beta sequences obtained from about 179 million T cells. A later genetic analysis used genome-wide SNP genotypes for about 60% of the roughly 670 donors, treating that subset as a discovery cohort. To study patterns of TCR occurrence, a later analysis re-analyzed previously published TCR beta repertoires from 666 donors and added high-resolution HLA genotyping. In addition to the first cohort of 650 to 800 subjects, a separate validation cohort of approximately 130 different subjects was used. Using immunosequencing, the study profiled T cell repertoires from 500 to 800 subjects and related those repertoires to cytomegalovirus serostatus. On average, roughly 250,000 unique TCR beta nucleotide sequences were sequenced per donor among some 420 genotyped donors of the cohort, with about 19% of those sequences being non-productive. Donor age, sex, ethnicity and CMV serostatus were compiled alongside the repertoire data. The aim of the study was to test whether cataloging public T cell receptors could identify signatures of past pathogen exposure. Of the 300 to 500 genotyped donors, over 80% were placed in the genetic ancestry cluster associated with self-reported Caucasian donors. Roughly five DR-DQ haplotypes were handled as single units for association and clustering because linkage in the cohort was strong. The number of typed donors differed by locus: roughly 629-640 for A, B, C, DRB1 and DQB1; 500 to 550 for DQA1; fewer than 610 for DPA1; and about 470 for DPB1. An early release covering about 600 HLA-typed donors comprised approximately 300 gigabases of sequencing data and 85 million to 100 million unique TCR sequences. An earlier analysis of 587 of the donors applied high-throughput TCR beta sequencing to assess whether each TCR beta V gene segment acted as functional or pseudogenic. HLA typing covered class I and class II loci at four-digit resolution. The study combined high-throughput TCR immunosequencing, statistical association of individual TCRs with disease status, and machine learning to predict cytomegalovirus infection status. Rather than drawing on any new phenotypic data, the later analysis identified candidate immune exposures from TCR beta sequences and the way those sequences occurred across donors. All discovery cohort repertoires had been generated on a single sequencing platform.

The cohort consisted of 600 to 750 healthy bone marrow donors. At the time of sampling, all cohort members were nominally healthy, though unrecorded immune exposures were likely present. The donor tested CMV seropositive, placing the donor among the 289 seropositive members of the cohort. Every donor gave a peripheral blood sample, and the peripheral blood mononuclear cells from that sample were used for TCR beta sequencing. The Qiagen DNeasy Blood Extraction Kit was used to extract genomic DNA from the blood cell samples. Broader findings and caveats from the paper: It was suggested by the authors that the approach could potentially be generalized to other disease states and immunological phenotypes. In both the original and validation cohorts, the classifier was reported to diagnose cytomegalovirus status with high specificity and sensitivity. Because HLA typing was missing for some donors at each locus, association tests included only the typed subset. Three of the identified cytomegalovirus-associated TCR beta chains were confirmed in vitro to be specific for cytomegalovirus antigens. Presence/absence analyses assumed roughly uniform sequencing depth across donors, an assumption that may not hold. In a later analysis, HLA-associated TCR beta chains were found to be more clonally expanded and to have lower generation probabilities than equally common non-associated chains. In an earlier analysis of a few hundred of the donors, most TCR beta V segments were observed in productive rearrangements about 87% or about 30% of the time, broadly matching IMGT annotations. Correlated functional status among segregating V segments might be attributable to linkage disequilibrium, but an unknown experimental factor could not be ruled out. A further reported finding was that TCR beta sequences accurately predicted the HLA-A and HLA-B alleles for most subjects in the first cohort. In this cohort, only TCR beta chains were sequenced, and detectable features were limited by the absence of alpha or paired-chain data. Across donors, most TCR sequences were observed very rarely, whereas some public TCRs were present in many individuals. In a later analysis, the rate of TCR association differed among HLA loci, with DRB1 alleles having the most associated TCRs and HLA-C alleles having the fewest. In a later analysis, most CMV-associated TCR beta chains were found to appear HLA-restricted, with HLA associations seemingly driven largely by CMV exposure. When HLA alleles, especially DR and DQ, strongly co-occurred, attributing TCR associations to individual alleles was difficult. The only immune exposure information available for the cohort was CMV serostatus. The study listed approximately 150 TCR beta chains as associated with cytomegalovirus. Specific HLA alleles were associated with 16,951 TCR beta sequences at a false discovery rate of 0.05 in a later analysis. Because the 87-base-pair reads could not distinguish some IMGT-functional V segments, including TRBV6-2 and TRBV6-3, those segments were excluded. A later analysis reported that several top co-occurrence clusters appeared linked to parvovirus B19, influenza, CMV and Epstein-Barr virus. A group of highly shared sequence variants was considered likely to be a technical artifact of the sequencing pipeline. The earlier analysis of approximately 590 of the donors excluded 15 to 20 rarely observed V segments, including chromosome 9 orphons, because counts were too low. A later genetic analysis associated a missense DCLRE1C variant with V-gene and J-gene trimming of TCR beta chains, and an independent cohort replicated the association. Compared with the approximately 600-donor mean, donors in an Asian-associated ancestry cluster had fewer N-insertions in productive TCRs, according to a later genetic analysis.

Sequencing input: PBMCs. The sequence is built from TRBV6-1 and TRBJ2-1; 8 nucleotides in the junction match TRBD2. The origin of this receptor is a man under 40 in good health and CMV-seropositive. The DNA sequence is as follows: TGTGCCAGCAGTGAACGGGGGGGCCAATACAATGAGCAGTTCTTC. Its product reads: CASSERGGQYNEQFF.